This is a list of T cell receptor beta chains from one sample in a study of OX40 agonist ivuxolimab in advanced cancers. This table comes from immunoSEQ multiplex PCR, and its TCRdb copy is limited to in-frame clones, with some not included. Found here are more than 80,000 clones, more than 85% of them singletons; the top ten hold roughly 0.31%. The specimen comprised CD4+ or CD8+ T cells sorted from blood, sampled in a trial of the OX40 agonist ivuxolimab. Receptors originate from an adult with an advanced solid tumor such as melanoma, head and neck, liver or kidney cancer. CDR3s include the opening cysteine and the closing phenylalanine or tryptophan. A D gene is named only where the DNA matches it firmly. Size values are once, few and many counts, or a class for expanded clones, and some rows have none.

j_gene: TRBJ2-7; abundance: -; d_gene: -; v_gene: TRBV7-2; CDR3aa: CASSPRDEQYF; CDR3nt: TGTGCCAGCAGCCCCCGAGACGAGCAGTACTTC
j_gene: TRBJ2-3; abundance: -; d_gene: TRBD1; v_gene: TRBV7-2; CDR3aa: CASSRDRDTDTQYF; CDR3nt: TGTGCCAGCAGCCGGGACAGGGACACAGATACGCAGTATTTT
j_gene: TRBJ1-2; abundance: -; d_gene: TRBD1; v_gene: TRBV2; CDR3aa: CASSLGQGLYGYTF; CDR3nt: TGTGCCAGCAGTCTAGGACAGGGGCTTTATGGCTACACCTTC
j_gene: TRBJ2-7; abundance: -; d_gene: TRBD2; v_gene: TRBV7-3; CDR3aa: CASSLLAGGPYEQYF; CDR3nt: TGTGCCAGCAGCCTCTTAGCGGGAGGGCCTTACGAGCAGTACTTC
j_gene: TRBJ2-7; abundance: -; d_gene: TRBD2; v_gene: TRBV7-8; CDR3aa: CASSSPGLSDVVEQYF; CDR3nt: TGTGCCAGCAGCTCTCCGGGACTATCCGATGTAGTCGAGCAGTACTTC
j_gene: TRBJ2-2; abundance: -; d_gene: TRBD2; v_gene: TRBV15; CDR3aa: CATSRRTSGRMGLRRELFF; CDR3nt: TGTGCCACCAGCAGGAGGACTAGCGGGAGAATGGGTTTACGGCGGGAGCTGTTTTTT
j_gene: TRBJ1-5; abundance: -; d_gene: -; v_gene: TRBV12-5; CDR3aa: CASGFPSAREDSYSSNQPQHF; CDR3nt: TGTGCTAGTGGTTTCCCCTCGGCAAGGGAGGACAGTTACAGTAGCAATCAGCCCCAGCATTTT
j_gene: TRBJ2-2; abundance: -; d_gene: -; v_gene: TRBV4-2; CDR3aa: CASSQDPQGATGELFF; CDR3nt: TGTGCCAGCAGCCAAGATCCCCAGGGCGCCACCGGGGAGCTGTTTTTT
j_gene: TRBJ2-7; abundance: -; d_gene: -; v_gene: TRBV19; CDR3aa: CASRSSPGFSEQYF; CDR3nt: TGTGCCAGTAGGTCTTCGCCCGGGTTCTCCGAGCAGTACTTC
j_gene: TRBJ2-1; abundance: -; d_gene: -; v_gene: TRBV6-1; CDR3aa: CASSEAFGTRNEQFF; CDR3nt: TGTGCCAGCAGTGAAGCGTTTGGGACCCGAAATGAGCAGTTCTTC
j_gene: TRBJ2-7; abundance: -; d_gene: TRBD1; v_gene: TRBV6-6; CDR3aa: CASTYGDRGDYEQYF; CDR3nt: TGTGCCAGCACCTATGGGGACAGGGGGGATTACGAGCAGTACTTC
j_gene: TRBJ2-5; abundance: -; d_gene: -; v_gene: TRBV10-3; CDR3aa: CAISDWDKNQETQYF; CDR3nt: TGTGCCATCAGTGATTGGGACAAGAACCAAGAGACCCAGTACTTC
j_gene: TRBJ2-5; abundance: -; d_gene: -; v_gene: TRBV29-1; CDR3aa: CSVVGRGSVEETQYF; CDR3nt: TGCAGCGTTGTAGGTCGGGGCAGCGTAGAAGAGACCCAGTACTTC
j_gene: TRBJ2-7; abundance: once; d_gene: TRBD1; v_gene: TRBV6-6; CDR3aa: CASSYSGTGTYEQYF; CDR3nt: TGTGCCAGCAGTTACTCCGGGACAGGGACCTACGAGCAGTACTTC
j_gene: TRBJ1-5; abundance: -; d_gene: -; v_gene: TRBV9; CDR3aa: CASSSSIDQPQHF; CDR3nt: TGTGCCAGCAGCTCAAGTATCGATCAGCCCCAGCATTTT
j_gene: TRBJ2-1; abundance: -; d_gene: TRBD1; v_gene: TRBV28; CDR3aa: CASSSPGTGSYNEQFF; CDR3nt: TGTGCCAGCAGCTCCCCCGGGACAGGGTCTTACAATGAGCAGTTCTTC
j_gene: TRBJ2-7; abundance: -; d_gene: TRBD2; v_gene: TRBV5-4; CDR3aa: CASSHDVAGVGEQYF; CDR3nt: TGTGCCAGCAGCCACGACGTAGCGGGAGTTGGTGAGCAGTACTTC
j_gene: TRBJ2-5; abundance: -; d_gene: TRBD1; v_gene: TRBV7-8; CDR3aa: CASSSSWGQGQETQYF; CDR3nt: TGTGCCAGCAGCTCATCATGGGGACAGGGGCAAGAGACCCAGTACTTC
j_gene: TRBJ1-3; abundance: -; d_gene: -; v_gene: TRBV6-5; CDR3aa: CASTRMGGNTIYF; CDR3nt: TGTGCCAGCACACGAATGGGGGGAAACACCATATATTTT
j_gene: TRBJ2-1; abundance: -; d_gene: -; v_gene: TRBV4-1; CDR3aa: CASSHLTAAYNEQFF; CDR3nt: TGCGCCAGCAGCCACCTCACGGCCGCATACAATGAGCAGTTCTTC
j_gene: TRBJ1-1; abundance: -; d_gene: -; v_gene: TRBV2; CDR3aa: CASSTGTKTEAFF; CDR3nt: TGTGCCAGCAGTACCGGGACGAAAACTGAAGCTTTCTTT
j_gene: TRBJ2-3; abundance: -; d_gene: -; v_gene: TRBV5-1; CDR3aa: CASSLDLAGSTDTQYF; CDR3nt: TGCGCCAGCAGCTTGGATTTGGCAGGCAGCACAGATACGCAGTATTTT
j_gene: TRBJ2-2; abundance: -; d_gene: TRBD2; v_gene: TRBV5-1; CDR3aa: CASSLEAGVSTGELFF; CDR3nt: TGCGCCAGCAGCTTGGAAGCGGGAGTATCCACCGGGGAGCTGTTTTTT
j_gene: TRBJ2-1; abundance: once; d_gene: TRBD2; v_gene: TRBV28; CDR3aa: CASSFRGGGPDSWKQFF; CDR3nt: TGTGCCAGCAGTTTTAGGGGCGGGGGGCCTGACTCGTGGAAGCAGTTCTTC